Below, 12 T cell receptor beta chains from the same sample are listed, as sequenced in a study of OX40 agonist ivuxolimab in advanced cancers. Sequencing was performed with immunoSEQ multiplex PCR; in TCRdb, only in-frame clones are kept and a portion is missing. The sample shows 9,500 to 10,000 clones, 70% of them seen only once. The starting material was CD4+ or CD8+ T cells sorted from blood, obtained in a trial of the OX40 agonist ivuxolimab. All receptors derive from an adult with an advanced solid tumor such as melanoma, head and neck, liver or kidney cancer.

This clone was found once. The genes are TRBV5-1 and TRBJ2-1; D perhaps matches TRBD2 (6 bases). The CDR3 is made up of 13 amino acids. V was pared by 2 bases and J by 7 bases, with 10 bases between. Germline V lookup: CDR1 SGHRS, CDR2 YFSETQ. The CDR3, as DNA: TGCGCCAGCAGCTTCCTCGGGGGTAATGAGCAGTTCTTC. Its translation: CASSFLGGNEQFF.

The count of this clone is one. The chain couples TRBV4-2 to TRBJ2-1, with TRBD1 as a possible D gene (5 bases). The CDR3 length is 13 residues. Germline values: CDR1 LGHNA, CDR2 YNFKEQ. Trimming cost V 5 bases and J 7 bases, with 12 bases left between them. The CDR3 is CASSLGQKNEQFF. The CDR3 DNA is TGTGCCAGCAGCTTGGGGCAGAAAAATGAGCAGTTCTTC.

V usage is TRBV28 and J usage is TRBJ2-5; D remains unclear. The J call is doubtful: the DNA matches TRBJ2-7 better. Germline V gives CDR1 MDHEN, CDR2 SYDVKM. The CDR3 contains 13 residues. CDR3 sequence: CASSPPGPPEQYF. The CDR3 DNA is TGTGCCAGCAGTCCTCCGGGTCCACCCGAGCAGTACTTC.

This clone was recorded only once. The chain couples TRBV4-2 to TRBJ2-7, with D uncertain. CDR1 is LGHNA, CDR2 YNFKEQ, per germline. The length of the CDR3 is 15 residues. The V and J ends lost 0 bases and 4 bases respectively, with 13 bases between them. CDR3 region: CASSQDGHGYYEQYF. The DNA for the CDR3 is TGTGCCAGCAGCCAAGATGGGCACGGTTATTACGAGCAGTACTTC.

The DNA of the CDR3 is TGTGCCAGCAGCCCCGGGCAGTTACCCAGCTCTGGGGCCAACGTCCTGACTTTC. Its protein product is CASSPGQLPSSGANVLTF. The chain is built from TRBV7-9 and TRBJ2-6; D call uncertain. The V end lost 5 bases, the J end lost 0 bases, and 17 bases lay between the germline ends. The germline gives CDR1 SEHNR, CDR2 FQNEAQ (reference sequence). This CDR3 spans 18 amino acids.

The chain is built from TRBV2 and TRBJ2-3; D may be TRBD2 (7 bases). V was shortened by 1 base and J by 2 bases, with 10 bases between the two germline ends. Germline lookup yields CDR1 SNHLY and CDR2 FYNNEI. The CDR3 is 15 amino acids. CDR3 coding DNA: TGTGCCAGCAGTGAAGGCGGGGGCCCCACAGATACGCAGTATTTT. Protein product: CASSEGGGPTDTQYF.

This sequence joins TRBV5-4 and TRBJ2-7; no clear D. Germline CDR1 SGHNT, CDR2 YYREEE (reference sequence). The CDR3 runs 13 residues. The ends were cut back, 2 bases at V and 0 bases at J, with 6 bases in the middle. CDR3 nucleotides: TGTGCCAGCAGCTTACCAGACTCCTACGAGCAGTACTTC. Protein product: CASSLPDSYEQYF.

The chain recombines TRBV4-1 with TRBJ2-7; TRBD1 matches at 11 bases. There are 14 residues in the CDR3. Germline CDR1 reads MGHRA; CDR2 reads YSYEKL. V trimming: 3 bases; J trimming: 4 bases; junction bases outside the gene matches: 2. The CDR3 loop is CASSQGQGVYEQYF. As DNA, the CDR3 is TGCGCCAGCAGCCAGGGACAGGGGGTGTACGAGCAGTACTTC.

The chain employs TRBV4-1 and TRBJ2-5, with D perhaps matching TRBD1 (5 bases). Per germline, CDR1 MGHRA and CDR2 YSYEKL. The V gene lost 0 bases and the J gene lost 7 bases, with 15 bases spanning the gap. There are 15 residues in the CDR3. The CDR3 DNA sequence: TGCGCCAGCAGCCAAGACCCAACAGATAGGGGGACCCAGTACTTC. It encodes CASSQDPTDRGTQYF.

The V and J genes are TRBV18 and TRBJ2-2, with 13 bases matching TRBD2. The CDR3 has 18 residues. Trimming cost V 4 bases and J 5 bases; bases outside gene matches: 10. Germline values: CDR1 KGHSH, CDR2 LQKENI. The CDR3 loop is CASSLRGLAGDGTGELFF. The CDR3 DNA reads TGTGCCAGCTCACTACGAGGACTAGCGGGAGACGGGACCGGGGAGCTGTTTTTT.

This rearrangement joins TRBV16 to TRBJ1-2; D is possibly TRBD1 (5 bases). The ends were cut back, 4 bases at V and 5 bases at J, with 14 bases in the middle. CDR1 is KGHSY, CDR2 FQNENV, per germline. This CDR3 region has 14 residues. In nucleotides, the CDR3 is TGTGCCAGCAGCCTGGGGCCTCGGCTATATGGCTACACCTTC. Translating it yields CASSLGPRLYGYTF.

The chain links TRBV9 to TRBJ2-6; 7 nucleotides match TRBD1. J was trimmed by 10 bases and V by 2 bases; bases with no gene match: 9. The germline CDR1 and CDR2 sequences are SGDLS and YYNGEE. The CDR3 is made up of 15 amino acids. The chain's CDR3 is CASSVYLDRINVLTF. CDR3 sequence (DNA): TGTGCCAGCAGCGTTTATCTGGACAGGATTAACGTCCTGACTTTC.